This T cell receptor (beta chain) was obtained from a study of blood T cells in healthy people across ages. This clonotype showed up many times. The antigen is not known. Study results and limitations: Diversity was estimated from one million T cells, and these estimates were considered underestimates.

With V trimmed by 3 bases and J by 9 bases, 10 bases remained unmatched. CDR3 length equals 16 residues. Combining a sample-barcoded 5' primer with a J-beta primer mix, a second PCR ran for roughly 6 to 12 cycles. Carrying 12 random nucleotides, a template-switch adaptor labeled each individual cDNA molecule. MiXCR, run by TCRdb on the 5' RACE reads, gives a single entry per CDR3 protein. The sample carries about 730,000 distinct CDR3 sequences, approximately 39% recorded once. The sequenced sample was blood. The source is a woman aged 55-69 years in good health. The chain has TRBV12-3 or TRBV12-4 and TRBJ2-1; 11 bases are shared with TRBD2. The CDR3 region is CASSLVAGGIGGEQFF. As DNA, the CDR3 is TGTGCCAGCAGTTTGGTAGCGGGGGGGATAGGGGGTGAGCAGTTCTTC.